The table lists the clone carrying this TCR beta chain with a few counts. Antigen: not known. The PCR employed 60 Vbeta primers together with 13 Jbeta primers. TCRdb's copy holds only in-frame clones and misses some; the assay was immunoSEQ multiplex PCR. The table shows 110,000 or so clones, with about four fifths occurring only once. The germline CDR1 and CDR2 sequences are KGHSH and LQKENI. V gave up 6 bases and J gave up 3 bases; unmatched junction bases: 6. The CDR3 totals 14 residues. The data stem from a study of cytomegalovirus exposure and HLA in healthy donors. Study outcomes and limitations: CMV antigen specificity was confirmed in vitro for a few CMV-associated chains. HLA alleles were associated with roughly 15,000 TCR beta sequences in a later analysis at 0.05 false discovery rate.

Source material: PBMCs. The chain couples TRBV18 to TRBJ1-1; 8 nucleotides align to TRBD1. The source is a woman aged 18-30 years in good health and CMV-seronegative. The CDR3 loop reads CASSHRGLDTEAFF. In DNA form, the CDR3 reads TGTGCCAGCTCGCACAGGGGGTTGGACACTGAAGCTTTCTTT.